This TCR beta chain comes out of a study of blood T cell repertoires in COVID-19. The overall study: The cDNA or gDNA used as material had been derived from T cells, B-cell-depleted T cells, or PBMCs.

This clone turned up a few times. Sequenced by immunoSEQ multiplex PCR; TCRdb stores in-frame clones only, minus some. The sample consists of 200,000 to 250,000 clones, about 80% of them appearing once. Germline loops: CDR1 WSHSY, CDR2 SAAADI. The CDR3 is made up of 15 amino acids. V lost 6 bases to trimming and J lost 2 bases; unmatched junction nucleotides: 3. This clonotype was obtained from a man aged 55-75 years who had recovered from COVID-19. The gene calls are TRBV10-2 and TRBJ1-6, with 8 bases matching TRBD1. The source material was PBMCs or T cells enriched from blood (not recorded which). CDR3 DNA: TGCGCCAGCAGCCCGGACAGGGCCTATAATTCACCCCTCCACTTT. This translates into CASSPDRAYNSPLHF.